Sequencing of this T cell receptor (beta chain) was carried out in a study of response to subunit inactivated influenza vaccine. One entry per CDR3 protein, called by TCRdb with MiXCR from the RT-PCR reads. The sample holds more than 150,000 distinct CDR3 sequences; about 9.3% are singletons and the top ten take 11%. This clonotype has a count of ten or more. The antigen remains undetermined. The study, taken as a whole, reports: Authors suggested each seasonal influenza vaccination recruits few new T cells.

The sequencing here drew on non-naive T cells sorted from PBMCs, taken on the day of vaccination. The TCR originated in a man aged 50 to 59 who received an inactivated influenza vaccine.

The chain's CDR3 is CASRRGQRDTGELFF. In DNA, the CDR3 is TGTGCCAGCAGGAGGGGACAGAGAGACACCGGGGAGCTGTTTTTT. This rearrangement joins TRBV6-5 to TRBJ2-2; 7 positions agree with TRBD1. Germline CDR1 is MNHEY and CDR2 is SVGAGI. Trimming at V came to 6 bases and at J to 3 bases, leaving 7 bases not matched to a gene. This CDR3 has 15 amino acids.